What follows is one TCR beta chain and its context. Its antigen is currently unknown. V lost 2 bases to trimming and J lost 4 bases, with 12 bases between them. CDR1 is SGHTA and CDR2 is FQGTGA in the germline V gene. The CDR3 runs 15 residues. The source of the sample is a study of T cells in localized non-small cell lung cancer. Study-wide results and caveats: Uninvolved neighboring lung showed the greatest T cell clonality, exceeding tumor. Increased T cell density in blood showed an association with longer overall survival.

Using immunoSEQ multiplex PCR, the repertoire was profiled, and TCRdb retains in-frame clones only, with some absent. The table shows roughly 38,000 clones, with roughly 88% occurring only once. The J gene is TRBJ2-1, the V gene TRBV7-3; TRBD2 is a possible D gene (6 bases). The TCR originated in a woman between 35 and 75 years old with stage I lung adenocarcinoma. Sequencing was performed on peripheral blood, taken before any cancer treatment. The CDR3 loop is CASSLGAGSYNEQFF. The CDR3 DNA is TGTGCCAGCAGCTTAGGGGCGGGATCTTACAATGAGCAGTTCTTC. Together with reference TRBV7-3 and TRBJ2-1, the CDR3 gives the full variable domain: GAGVSQTPSNKVTEKGKYVELRCDPISGHTALYWYRQSLGQGPEFLIYFQGTGAADDSGLPNDRFFAVRPEGSVSTLKIQRTERGDSAVYLCASSLGAGSYNEQFFGPGTRLTVL.